This T cell receptor beta chain was sequenced during a study of technical replicates of blood from several donors. The method was immunoSEQ multiplex PCR; TCRdb's version includes in-frame clones alone and lacks a portion of them. Found here are almost 70,000 clones, roughly nine tenths of them singletons; the top ten hold over 4%. Trimming took 3 bases from V and 2 from J; bases not matched to a gene: 10. The V gene's germline CDR1 is SGDLS and CDR2 YYNGEE. This CDR3 is built from 17 residues. The sample consisted of PBMCs. The TCR originated in a human donor in good health. Some clones in this sample may be carry-over from other donors' samples. V and J are TRBV9 and TRBJ2-1; 8 bases are a match to TRBD2. CDR3 nucleotides: TGTGCCAGCAGCGGGAGCGGGAGATCACCGACCTACAATGAGCAGTTCTTC. Amino acids: CASSGSGRSPTYNEQFF.